The 22 T cell receptor beta chains below were found in one sample sequenced in a study of prognosis after radiotherapy for stage I lung cancer. With two-round multiplex PCR, TCR beta CDR3 sequences were amplified from genomic DNA. Amplification during the initial PCR round employed primers specific to each TRBV and TRBJ gene. TCRdb analysed the multiplex PCR reads with MiXCR anew, one entry per CDR3 protein. The sample lists more than 30,000 distinct CDR3 sequences; 42% were seen once. The input for sequencing was PBMCs, taken before or after stereotactic body radiation therapy (not recorded which). These receptor sequences come from a donor aged 50 or older with non-small cell lung cancer.

This clonotype was picked up many times. The chain recombines TRBV19 with TRBJ1-3; D uncertain. This CDR3 region has 17 residues. V was clipped by 6 bases and J by 0 bases, with 18 bases between them. Germline V gene lookup returns CDR1 LNHDA and CDR2 SQIVND (reference sequence). The CDR3 nucleotides read TGTGCCAGTAGCCCCTATGGGTCCAAGAGCTCTGGAAACACCATATATTTT. Amino acids: CASSPYGSKSSGNTIYF.

This clonotype was detected many times. Sequence at one end of the junction differs from germline and may be a read error. This sequence joins TRBV30 and TRBJ2-1; 7 positions agree with TRBD1. Germline V CDR1 and CDR2: GTSNPN, SVGIG (reference sequence). This CDR3 region has 17 residues. The CDR3 DNA follows: TGTGCGTGGAGTTGGGGATACGGACAGGCCCACTACAATGAGCAGTTCTTC. Its protein product is CAWSWGYGQAHYNEQFF.

The rearrangement links TRBV2 to TRBJ2-2, with D perhaps matching TRBD1 (5 bases). Trimming removed 3 bases from V and 8 bases from J, with 16 bases in between. The germline CDR1 and CDR2 sequences are SNHLY and FYNNEI. The CDR3 is made up of 15 amino acids. CDR3 amino acids: CASSESQGSSGELFF. CDR3 sequence (DNA): TGTGCCAGCAGTGAGTCCCAGGGCTCGTCAGGGGAGCTGTTTTTT.

In the case of this clonotype: A read error may produce the germline difference seen at one junction end. DNA of the CDR3: TGCGCCAGCAGCTTGGGGACAGCTAACTATGGATACATCTTC. It is translated as CASSLGTANYGYIF. V usage is TRBV5-1 and J usage is TRBJ1-2; D perhaps matches TRBD1 (6 bases). The CDR3 totals 14 residues. Per the germline V gene, CDR1 is SGHRS and CDR2 is YFSETQ.

The sample holds many counts of this clonotype. The chain is built from TRBV29-1 and TRBJ2-3, with TRBD2 matching 8 bases. Germline CDR1 and CDR2: SQVTM and ANQGSEA. The V and J ends lost 0 bases and 6 bases, in that order; junction bases with no gene match: 5. This CDR3 contains 14 residues. The CDR3 loop reads CSVEEAGGGDTQYF. As DNA, the CDR3 is TGCAGCGTTGAAGAGGCGGGAGGCGGGGATACGCAGTATTTT.

This clonotype was recorded at least ten times. The chain joins TRBV9 to TRBJ1-3; 12 bases agree with TRBD1. The CDR3 sequence is 15 residues long. Germline V gene lookup returns CDR1 SGDLS and CDR2 YYNGEE. The V segment lost 0 bases and the J segment 9 bases; nucleotides outside the gene matches: 4. The CDR3 region has the DNA TGTGCCAGCAGCGTAGGGGGGACAGGGGGCGGCACCATATATTTT. Protein: CASSVGGTGGGTIYF.

There are many counts of this clonotype. V and J are TRBV20-1 and TRBJ2-5; D assignment may be TRBD1 or TRBD2 (5 bases each). The germline V and J ends were trimmed by 3 bases and 4 bases, with 6 bases remaining between them. The CDR3 covers 11 residues. Per the germline V gene, CDR1 is DFQATT and CDR2 is SNEGSKA (reference sequence). This chain's CDR3 is CSASGAETQYF. In nucleotides, the CDR3 is TGCAGTGCTAGCGGGGCAGAGACCCAGTACTTC.

Concerning this clonotype itself: A read error likely explains this, since a far larger clone differs by one base. The chain links TRBV6-4 to TRBJ2-7, with no clear D. Trimming pared 5 bases from V and 2 bases from J, leaving 22 bases between. The germline V gene encodes CDR1 MRHNA and CDR2 SNTAGT. This CDR3 has 17 amino acids. Here the CDR3 DNA reads TGTGCCAGCAGTCCTGGCCTGTGTGGCGGACCCCCCTACGAGCAGTACTTC. It specifies CASSPGLCGGPPYEQYF.

To note about this clonotype: A far larger clone is just one base off, so this is likely a read error. The gene calls are TRBV28 and TRBJ2-1; either TRBD1 or TRBD2 may supply D (6 bases each). Trimming shortened V by 2 bases and J by 10 bases, and 12 bases separated the two germline ends. The CDR3 extends over 13 amino acids. The germline V gene has CDR1 MDHEN and CDR2 SYDVKM. Here the CDR3 DNA reads TGTGCCAGCAGTTTAATAGGGGGGCGAGAGCAGTTCTTC. This codes for CASSLIGGREQFF.

V is TRBV20-1 and J is TRBJ1-4; possible D gene TRBD1, 5 bases. The CDR3 consists of 14 residues. The germline gives CDR1 DFQATT, CDR2 SNEGSKA (reference sequence). V shed 4 bases and J shed 5 bases, with 14 bases lying between them. The CDR3 DNA follows: TGCAGTGCTACCCTGACAGCTCAAAATGAAAAACTGTTTTTT. This translates into CSATLTAQNEKLFF.

This chain joins TRBV19 and TRBJ2-1; TRBD2 is a possible D gene (6 bases). The V end lost 5 bases, the J end lost 4 bases, and 18 bases lay between the germline ends. Germline assignment: CDR1 LNHDA and CDR2 SQIVND (reference sequence). This CDR3 has 16 amino acids. DNA of the CDR3: TGTGCCAGTAGTCCAAGACTAGAGGGACCGTACAATGAGCAGTTCTTC. This encodes CASSPRLEGPYNEQFF.

This clonotype was seen a handful of times. The V gene is TRBV13, the J gene TRBJ1-1, with a weak D call TRBD1 (6 bases). The CDR3 covers 14 residues. V shed 5 bases and J shed 3 bases, with 13 bases lying between them. The germline V gene has CDR1 PRHDT and CDR2 FYEKMQ (reference sequence). The CDR3 here is CASSRGGGYTEAFF. The DNA for the CDR3 is TGTGCCAGCAGCAGGGGGGGGGGATACACTGAAGCTTTCTTT. The full variable domain, its missing parts supplied by reference TRBV13 and TRBJ1-1, is AAGVIQSPRHLIKEKRETATLKCYPIPRHDTVYWYQQGPGQDPQFLISFYEKMQSDKGSIPDRFSAQQFSDYHSELNMSSLELGDSALYFCASSRGGGYTEAFFGQGTRLTVV.

This clonotype was counted at least ten times. The rearrangement links TRBV19 to TRBJ2-1; 7 positions agree with TRBD1. V lost 4 bases and J lost 0; bases outside the gene matches: 6. Germline V gene lookup returns CDR1 LNHDA and CDR2 SQIVND (reference sequence). The CDR3 is 16 residues long. In nucleotides, the CDR3 is TGTGCCAGTAGTAAGGGGCCAGGGGGCTCCTACAATGAGCAGTTCTTC. It encodes CASSKGPGGSYNEQFF. The full variable domain, in which reference TRBV19 and TRBJ2-1 provide the parts outside the CDR3, is DGGITQSPKYLFRKEGQNVTLSCEQNLNHDAMYWYRQDPGQGLRLIYYSQIVNDFQKGDIAEGYSVSREKKESFPLTVTSAQKNPTAFYLCASSKGPGGSYNEQFFGPGTRLTVL.

A few counts support this clonotype. A read error is likely here: a far larger clone is one base away. The J gene is TRBJ2-3, the V gene TRBV6-1; D not certain. The CDR3 covers 15 residues. V was cut by 6 bases and J by 2 bases, with 15 bases left in between. Germline V gives CDR1 MNHNS, CDR2 SASEGT. The CDR3 DNA sequence: TGTGCCAGCAGGGAGAGCGTGGATCCCACAGATACGCAGTATTTT. This encodes CASRESVDPTDTQYF.

This clonotype appeared many times. The chain has TRBV14 and TRBJ2-3, with unresolved D. Trimming took off 5 bases at V and 4 bases at J, with 13 bases between the two ends. This CDR3 is built from 14 residues. Germline values: CDR1 SGHDN, CDR2 FVKESK. The CDR3 protein is CASSAIYGPDTQYF. CDR3 coding DNA: TGTGCCAGCAGCGCTATATACGGGCCAGATACGCAGTATTTT.

This clonotype is termed medium-sized. The chain links TRBV20-1 to TRBJ2-7; the D gene could be TRBD1 or TRBD2 (5 bases each). Germline V gives CDR1 DFQATT, CDR2 SNEGSKA (reference sequence). The CDR3 extends over 12 amino acids. This chain's CDR3 is CTLGLAGYEQYF. The CDR3 coding sequence is TGCACCCTGGGGCTAGCTGGCTACGAGCAGTACTTC.

The V and J genes are TRBV11-2 and TRBJ2-7, with a tentative D call TRBD1 (5 bases). Germline V CDR1 and CDR2: SGHAT, FQNNGV. Trimming shortened V by 1 base and J by 6 bases, and 10 bases separated the two germline ends. The CDR3 runs to 13 residues. Here the CDR3 DNA reads TGTGCCAGCAGCTTAGCATCAGGGTGCGAGCAGTACTTC. This gives the protein CASSLASGCEQYF.

The table lists this clonotype with many counts. The gene calls are TRBV19 and TRBJ2-3; D may match TRBD1 or TRBD2 (5 bases each). Trimming stripped 3 bases from V and 6 bases from J, with 10 bases between. The CDR3 extends over 13 amino acids. Germline CDR1 and CDR2: LNHDA and SQIVND (reference sequence). CDR3 protein: CASSIPGSDTQYF. Here the CDR3 DNA reads TGTGCCAGTAGTATCCCAGGGAGCGATACGCAGTATTTT.

The chain links TRBV5-1 to TRBJ2-2; D is ambiguous. The CDR3 is made up of 14 amino acids. From germline, CDR1 is SGHRS and CDR2 YFSETQ. V was pared by 1 base and J by 4 bases, with 8 bases between. CDR3 nucleotides: TGCGCCAGCAGCTTGTCAGTCGGCACCGGGGAGCTGTTTTTT. This translates into CASSLSVGTGELFF.

About this clonotype: A read error may produce the germline difference seen at one junction end. The CDR3 sequence is CASIRDRGRHELYF. CDR3 sequence (DNA): TGCGCCAGCATCCGGGACAGGGGTCGGCACGAGCTGTACTTC. The chain links TRBV6-1 to TRBJ2-7; 10 nucleotides line up with TRBD1. This CDR3 spans 14 amino acids. CDR1 and CDR2 from the germline V gene are MNHNS and SASEGT.

This clonotype was picked up many times. This chain connects TRBV19 to TRBJ1-5, with TRBD1 matching over 9 bases. This CDR3 spans 21 amino acids. CDR1 and CDR2 from the germline V gene are LNHDA and SQIVND (reference sequence). V dropped 3 bases and J dropped 2; count of bases not matched to a gene: 20. The CDR3, as DNA: TGTGCCAGTAGTATTCGCGGGACAGGGTTATCGACTACCTCCGGCAATCAGCCCCAGCATTTT. This codes for CASSIRGTGLSTTSGNQPQHF.

This chain joins TRBV6-1 and TRBJ2-3; a weak D match, TRBD2 (6 bases). Germline CDR1 MNHNS, CDR2 SASEGT. The CDR3 has 18 residues. V was trimmed by 11 bases and J by 1 base, leaving 28 bases between them. CDR3 nucleotide sequence: TGTGCCCGCATTGAGGACCTTTTATGGGGGGTAGGCACAGATACGCAGTATTTT. This sequence encodes CARIEDLLWGVGTDTQYF.